Below, 11 T cell receptor beta chains from the same sample are listed, as sequenced in a study of T cells in tuberculosis. Described time point: new active TB diagnosis, blood taken before or within 7 days of starting treatment. TCRdb keeps only in-frame clones here, not all; method: immunoSEQ multiplex PCR. The sample lists about 34,000 clones, over 85% occurring once. The sequences come from PBMCs, collected at tuberculosis diagnosis. All receptors derive from an adult with tuberculosis.

The rearrangement joins TRBV2 to TRBJ2-3; 7 positions match TRBD2. Per the germline V gene, CDR1 is SNHLY and CDR2 is FYNNEI. With 7 bases clipped from V and 2 bases from J, the junction kept 12 bases outside the gene matches. This CDR3 has 16 residues. Here the CDR3 DNA reads TGTGCCAGCACCCCGGGACCAGCGGGGTACACAGATACGCAGTATTTT. Its translation: CASTPGPAGYTDTQYF.

The rearrangement links TRBV6-5 to TRBJ1-2, with D perhaps matching TRBD1 (6 bases). With 5 bases removed from V and 7 bases from J, the gap between germline ends came to 14 bases. The germline CDR1 and CDR2 sequences are MNHEY and SVGAGI. The CDR3 spans 13 residues. The CDR3 coding sequence is TGTGCCAGCAGTCAACAGGGCAGGAGTGGCTACACCTTC. Protein sequence: CASSQQGRSGYTF.

This clone was seen more than once but under ten times. The chain recombines TRBV4-1 with TRBJ2-3, with a weak D call TRBD2 (6 bases). Trimming cost V 8 bases and J 0 bases, with 21 bases left between them. Germline V gene lookup returns CDR1 MGHRA and CDR2 YSYEKL. The CDR3 has 17 residues. The CDR3 DNA follows: TGCGCCAGCGCCCCTTATTCCGGGACTCCGAGCACAGATACGCAGTATTTT. The encoded protein is CASAPYSGTPSTDTQYF.

The CDR3 sequence: CASRRRLEETQYF. CDR3 nucleotide sequence: TGTGCCAGCAGGCGCCGACTAGAAGAGACCCAGTACTTC. This chain uses TRBV28 with TRBJ2-5, with D maybe TRBD2 (6 bases). Germline V gene lookup returns CDR1 MDHEN and CDR2 SYDVKM. Trimming removed 6 bases from V and 3 bases from J, with 11 bases in between. This CDR3 spans 13 amino acids. Drawing the rest from reference TRBV28 and TRBJ2-5, the complete variable domain is DVKVTQSSRYLVKRTGEKVFLECVQDMDHENMFWYRQDPGLGLRLIYFSYDVKMKEKGDIPEGYSVSREKKERFSLILESASTNQTSMYLCASRRRLEETQYFGPGTRLLVL.

The chain uses TRBV6-5 and TRBJ1-5; a weak D match, TRBD1 (6 bases). Germline-derived CDR1 and CDR2 are MNHEY and SVGAGI. The V end was cut by 6 bases, the J end by 0 bases, with 12 bases between. The CDR3 is made up of 15 amino acids. The CDR3 DNA reads as TGTGCCAGCAGGGACAGCCTTTATAGCAATCAGCCCCAGCATTTT. This sequence encodes CASRDSLYSNQPQHF.

The gene calls are TRBV6-1 and TRBJ2-7; a possible D gene is TRBD1 (5 bases). In germline, CDR1 is MNHNS, CDR2 SASEGT. Trimming stripped 4 bases from V and 2 bases from J, with 18 bases between. The CDR3 runs to 16 residues. This CDR3 reads CASSVIQAHTTYEQYF. The CDR3 DNA reads as TGTGCCAGCAGTGTTATACAGGCCCACACCACCTACGAGCAGTACTTC.

The chain uses TRBV28 and TRBJ1-5; TRBD1 is a possible D gene (5 bases). The CDR3 has 15 residues. Germline CDR1 is MDHEN and CDR2 is SYDVKM. Trimming cost V 3 bases and J 0 bases, with 9 bases left between them. The CDR3 sequence is CASSLAQGSNQPQHF. The CDR3 DNA is TGTGCCAGCAGTTTGGCCCAGGGTAGCAATCAGCCCCAGCATTTT.

The chain couples TRBV19 to TRBJ1-5; a possible D gene is TRBD1 (6 bases). Trimming took off 2 bases at V and 9 bases at J, with 20 bases between the two ends. CDR1 and CDR2 from the germline V gene are LNHDA and SQIVND (reference sequence). CDR3 length: 16 residues. The CDR3 coding sequence is TGTGCCAGTAGTATAAACCCAACAGGGTACGGAGCGCCCCAGCATTTT. Translating it yields CASSINPTGYGAPQHF.

This clone was recorded only once. V usage is TRBV6-4 and J usage is TRBJ2-1, with 9 bases that match TRBD2. This CDR3 comprises 15 residues. V dropped 3 bases and J dropped 6; count of bases not matched to a gene: 6. Germline CDR1 and CDR2: MRHNA and SNTAGT. This CDR3 is CASSEGAGGSNEQFF. The CDR3 bases are TGTGCCAGCAGTGAGGGAGCGGGGGGCTCCAATGAGCAGTTCTTC.

The chain couples TRBV2 to TRBJ2-7; D remains unclear. The CDR3 is 14 amino acids. V was pared by 2 bases and J by 0 bases, with 8 bases between. Germline V CDR1 and CDR2: SNHLY, FYNNEI. In nucleotides, the CDR3 is TGTGCCAGCAGTGAACAGGTGATCTCCTACGAGCAGTACTTC. Amino acids: CASSEQVISYEQYF.

By share, this clone counts as medium-sized (0.01 to 0.1%). V usage is TRBV4-2 and J usage is TRBJ2-1; TRBD2 aligns across 11 bases. V shed 4 bases, J shed 7 bases, and the junction held 3 bases outside the gene matches. The CDR3 loop spans 14 amino acids. The germline V gene has CDR1 LGHNA and CDR2 YNFKEQ. CDR3 coding DNA: TGTGCCAGCAGCCCCGGGACTAGCGGTAATGAGCAGTTCTTC. This encodes CASSPGTSGNEQFF.